These T cell receptor beta chains were read from a single sample in a study of T-cell memory formation after mild COVID-19. TCRdb processed the 5' RACE reads anew with MiXCR; each CDR3 protein has one entry. Found here are a few hundred thousand distinct CDR3 sequences, 8% to 10% of them singletons; the top ten hold 20% to 25%. The sequencing sample was made of PBMCs or a T cell subset sorted from them (not recorded which). The origin of the receptors is a man aged 18 to 30 who had mild COVID-19 (a few samples of this study predate the infection). Cell type and time point are not known. CDR3s include the opening cysteine and the closing phenylalanine or tryptophan. A D gene is named only where the DNA matches it firmly. Clone size is stated in some rows and not others, as once, few, many or a class when expanded.

clone_size: NA; d_call: TRBD1; v_call: TRBV10-3; j_call: TRBJ1-2; cdr3_nt: TGTGCCATCAGGGGACAGGGAGAGGACTATGGCTACACCTTC; cdr3_aa: CAIRGQGEDYGYTF
clone_size: many; d_call: TRBD1; v_call: TRBV4-2; j_call: TRBJ2-5; cdr3_nt: TGTGCCAGCAGCCAAGGACTGGGACAGGGAAGAGGAGAGACCCAGTACTTC; cdr3_aa: CASSQGLGQGRGETQYF
clone_size: NA; d_call: NA; v_call: TRBV20-1; j_call: TRBJ2-7; cdr3_nt: TGCAGTGCTAGAGGTCAGGGACAAAACTACGAGCAGTACTTC; cdr3_aa: CSARGQGQNYEQYF
clone_size: NA; d_call: TRBD2; v_call: TRBV5-1; j_call: TRBJ2-7; cdr3_nt: TGCGCCAGCAGCCGCTCGGGGCCGGGGGGGTTTACCGCCCACGAGCAGTACTTC; cdr3_aa: CASSRSGPGGFTAHEQYF
clone_size: NA; d_call: TRBD1; v_call: TRBV7-6; j_call: TRBJ2-5; cdr3_nt: TGTGCCAGCACCTCCAGGGGGCAGGAGACCCAGTACTTC; cdr3_aa: CASTSRGQETQYF
clone_size: NA; d_call: NA; v_call: TRBV2; j_call: TRBJ2-3; cdr3_nt: TGTGCCAGCAGTGATCGCTCGTACACAGATACGCAGTATTTT; cdr3_aa: CASSDRSYTDTQYF
clone_size: NA; d_call: NA; v_call: TRBV5-1; j_call: TRBJ2-5; cdr3_nt: TGCGCCAGCAGCGGTGGCATACAAGAGACCCAGTACTTC; cdr3_aa: CASSGGIQETQYF
clone_size: NA; d_call: NA; v_call: TRBV5-5; j_call: TRBJ1-1; cdr3_nt: TGTGCCAGCAGCTTGTGGTATGGGATGGGGACTGAAGCTTTCTTT; cdr3_aa: CASSLWYGMGTEAFF
clone_size: many; d_call: NA; v_call: TRBV5-1; j_call: TRBJ1-5; cdr3_nt: TGCGCCAGCAGCTTTTCGGGCGGGGGAGGGCAGCCCCAGCATTTT; cdr3_aa: CASSFSGGGGQPQHF
clone_size: NA; d_call: NA; v_call: TRBV6-1; j_call: TRBJ1-5; cdr3_nt: TGTGCCAGCAGTGAAGTTTTAGGGGGGGGATCAGGAATACAGCATTTT; cdr3_aa: CASSEVLGGGSGIQHF
clone_size: few; d_call: TRBD1; v_call: TRBV5-1; j_call: TRBJ2-1; cdr3_nt: TGCGCCAGCAGCTTGTCCGGACAGGGCAATGAGCAGTTCTTC; cdr3_aa: CASSLSGQGNEQFF
clone_size: NA; d_call: NA; v_call: TRBV4-1; j_call: TRBJ2-3; cdr3_nt: TGCGCCAGCAGCCAGCCCGCAGCAGATACGCAGTATTTT; cdr3_aa: CASSQPAADTQYF
clone_size: few; d_call: NA; v_call: TRBV12-3/TRBV12-4; j_call: TRBJ1-1; cdr3_nt: TGTGCCAGCAGTCAGGGTCTGGAAGCTTTCTTT; cdr3_aa: CASSQGLEAFF
clone_size: few; d_call: NA; v_call: TRBV5-1; j_call: TRBJ2-6; cdr3_nt: TGCGCCAGCAGTTACTTCGGACGGTCGGGTACTACTACCGGGGCCAACGTCCTGACTTTC; cdr3_aa: CASSYFGRSGTTTGANVLTF
clone_size: many; d_call: NA; v_call: TRBV7-9; j_call: TRBJ1-1; cdr3_nt: TGTGCCAGCAGCTTAGGCGGGGGGGCTTTCTTT; cdr3_aa: CASSLGGGAFF
clone_size: NA; d_call: NA; v_call: TRBV10-1; j_call: TRBJ1-2; cdr3_nt: TGCGCCAGCAGTGATTCAGGCTATGGCTACACCTTC; cdr3_aa: CASSDSGYGYTF
clone_size: NA; d_call: TRBD1; v_call: TRBV6-5; j_call: TRBJ1-4; cdr3_nt: TGTGCCAGCAAATTCGACGGGACAGGGCCTGAAAAACTGTTTTTT; cdr3_aa: CASKFDGTGPEKLFF
clone_size: NA; d_call: NA; v_call: TRBV7-2; j_call: TRBJ1-1; cdr3_nt: TGTGCCAGCAGCCCTCAGGGGTACAACACTGAAGCTTTCTTT; cdr3_aa: CASSPQGYNTEAFF
clone_size: NA; d_call: NA; v_call: TRBV6-5; j_call: TRBJ1-6; cdr3_nt: TGTGCCAGCAGTTACTTCACAGGACTCGGTGGTAATTCACCCCTCCACTTT; cdr3_aa: CASSYFTGLGGNSPLHF
clone_size: many; d_call: NA; v_call: TRBV29-1; j_call: TRBJ2-3; cdr3_nt: TGCAGCGTTGAGTTAGGGGACGATACGCAGTATTTT; cdr3_aa: CSVELGDDTQYF
clone_size: NA; d_call: NA; v_call: TRBV7-2; j_call: TRBJ1-2; cdr3_nt: TGTGCCAGCAGCTTACGGGGCGAGGTTGGCTACACCTTC; cdr3_aa: CASSLRGEVGYTF
clone_size: many; d_call: NA; v_call: TRBV7-9; j_call: TRBJ1-5; cdr3_nt: TGTGCCAGCAGTGACAGCGCCCTGGAGCCCCAGCATTTT; cdr3_aa: CASSDSALEPQHF
clone_size: NA; d_call: NA; v_call: TRBV11-2; j_call: TRBJ1-1; cdr3_nt: TGTGCCAGCAGAGAACAGGGCTTCACTGAAGCTTTCTTT; cdr3_aa: CASREQGFTEAFF
clone_size: NA; d_call: TRBD1; v_call: TRBV29-1; j_call: TRBJ2-3; cdr3_nt: TGCAGCGTTTGGACAGGGTTCGGGAATACGCAGTATTTT; cdr3_aa: CSVWTGFGNTQYF
clone_size: few; d_call: NA; v_call: TRBV12-3/TRBV12-4; j_call: TRBJ1-2; cdr3_nt: TGTGCCACCCGAGTGGGAGCTACGTACGAAGCTTACACCTTC; cdr3_aa: CATRVGATYEAYTF
clone_size: NA; d_call: TRBD1; v_call: TRBV7-8; j_call: TRBJ2-7; cdr3_nt: TGTGCCAGCAGCCTAGACAGGGTTCTGTACTTC; cdr3_aa: CASSLDRVLYF
clone_size: few; d_call: NA; v_call: TRBV28; j_call: TRBJ2-5; cdr3_nt: TGTGCCAGCAGTTTAAAGGGAAGAGGAGAGACCCAGTACTTC; cdr3_aa: CASSLKGRGETQYF
clone_size: few; d_call: NA; v_call: TRBV29-1; j_call: TRBJ2-7; cdr3_nt: TGCAGCGTTGGGGAGGCCGCCTACGAGCAGTACTTC; cdr3_aa: CSVGEAAYEQYF
clone_size: few; d_call: NA; v_call: TRBV7-7; j_call: TRBJ2-5; cdr3_nt: TGTGCCAGCAGCTTAGCGTCTCGTGGCTTAGGGGAGACCCAGTACTTC; cdr3_aa: CASSLASRGLGETQYF
clone_size: NA; d_call: NA; v_call: TRBV7-9; j_call: TRBJ1-4; cdr3_nt: TGTGCCAGCGGCGCAACGGGAGACGGTACAACTAATGAAAAACTGTTTTTT; cdr3_aa: CASGATGDGTTNEKLFF
clone_size: few; d_call: NA; v_call: TRBV4-1; j_call: TRBJ2-2; cdr3_nt: TGCGCCAGCAGCCCAGTCCCTGGGGAGCTGTTTTTT; cdr3_aa: CASSPVPGELFF
clone_size: many; d_call: NA; v_call: TRBV27; j_call: TRBJ2-1; cdr3_nt: TGTGCCAGCAGCTCCTCCCTAGCGTCTCAGTTCTTC; cdr3_aa: CASSSSLASQFF
clone_size: NA; d_call: NA; v_call: TRBV4-3; j_call: TRBJ2-2; cdr3_nt: TGCGCCAGCAGCCCCTCCGGCGTCCTTACCCGGGGGAACACCGGGGAGCTGTTTTTT; cdr3_aa: CASSPSGVLTRGNTGELFF
clone_size: NA; d_call: NA; v_call: TRBV25-1; j_call: TRBJ2-1; cdr3_nt: TGTGCCAGCAGTGAAGGGGGCCCGTACAATGAGCAGCTCTTC; cdr3_aa: CASSEGGPYNEQLF
clone_size: few; d_call: NA; v_call: TRBV6-1; j_call: TRBJ2-7; cdr3_nt: TGTGCCAGCAGTGACAGGGGAGGGCCCTACGAGCAGTACTTC; cdr3_aa: CASSDRGGPYEQYF
clone_size: NA; d_call: NA; v_call: TRBV4-1; j_call: TRBJ2-2; cdr3_nt: TGCGCCAGCAGCCAAGGCCTCGGTATAGCCGGGGAGCTGTTTTTT; cdr3_aa: CASSQGLGIAGELFF
clone_size: NA; d_call: NA; v_call: TRBV29-1; j_call: TRBJ1-2; cdr3_nt: TGCAGCGTTGTTTCCGCCCTCTATGGCTACACCTTC; cdr3_aa: CSVVSALYGYTF
clone_size: few; d_call: NA; v_call: TRBV7-8; j_call: TRBJ1-3; cdr3_nt: TGTGCCAGCAGCTCCCCGGGCAGAACGGTTAATGGTAACACCATATATTTT; cdr3_aa: CASSSPGRTVNGNTIYF
clone_size: NA; d_call: NA; v_call: TRBV30; j_call: TRBJ1-3; cdr3_nt: TGTGCCTGGAGTGTATTGCTTTTCTCTGGAAACACCATATATTTT; cdr3_aa: CAWSVLLFSGNTIYF
clone_size: few; d_call: TRBD1; v_call: TRBV5-4; j_call: TRBJ1-1; cdr3_nt: TGTGCCAGCAGCCTCCGGGACAGGGGGCAAACTGAAGCTTTCTTT; cdr3_aa: CASSLRDRGQTEAFF
clone_size: few; d_call: NA; v_call: TRBV5-1; j_call: TRBJ2-7; cdr3_nt: TGCGCCAGCAGCTTGGCCGCAGGGTCCTACGAGCAGTACTTC; cdr3_aa: CASSLAAGSYEQYF
clone_size: few; d_call: NA; v_call: TRBV5-3; j_call: TRBJ2-1; cdr3_nt: TGTGCCAGAAGCGTGCTATACGGGGCCTACAATGAGCAGTTCTTC; cdr3_aa: CARSVLYGAYNEQFF
clone_size: NA; d_call: NA; v_call: TRBV5-1; j_call: TRBJ2-5; cdr3_nt: TGCGCCAGCAGTCTGACGGATAGGCGAGAGACCCAGTACTTC; cdr3_aa: CASSLTDRRETQYF
clone_size: NA; d_call: TRBD1; v_call: TRBV20-1; j_call: TRBJ1-2; cdr3_nt: TGCAGTGCTAGACCTCGACAGGGAGAAAACTATGGCTACACCTTC; cdr3_aa: CSARPRQGENYGYTF
clone_size: NA; d_call: TRBD1; v_call: TRBV19; j_call: TRBJ2-2; cdr3_nt: TGTGCCAGCGCCGGGACAGGGCACACCGGGGAGCTGTTTTTT; cdr3_aa: CASAGTGHTGELFF